This T cell receptor beta chain was profiled in a study of brain T cells in children with intractable seizures. Findings and limits, study-wide: Only CDR3 sequence similarity suggested viral specificity, without known HCMV serostatus.

Specified time point: blood from clinic visit 5 months post-surgery; TSC patient then seizure free. Sequencing was limited to surgery cases with top T cell transcript signatures in brain tissue. The germline V and J ends were trimmed by 4 bases and 5 bases, with 15 bases remaining between them. The CDR3 totals 14 residues. Per the germline V gene, CDR1 is SGHTS and CDR2 is YDEGEE. TCRdb's copy holds only in-frame clones and misses some; the assay was immunoSEQ multiplex PCR. This table holds 300,000 to 400,000 clones, approximately 93% found once. As concerns this clone: Its antigen is unknown.

The chain recombines TRBV5-8 with TRBJ1-1, with a possible D match to TRBD1 (6 bases). This material consisted of peripheral blood, taken about 5 months after surgery. The source of this sequence is a boy younger than two with tuberous sclerosis and intractable seizures. CDR3 amino acids: CASSRIQGWTEAFF. CDR3 nucleotide sequence: TGTGCCAGCAGCCGAATACAGGGTTGGACTGAAGCTTTCTTT.